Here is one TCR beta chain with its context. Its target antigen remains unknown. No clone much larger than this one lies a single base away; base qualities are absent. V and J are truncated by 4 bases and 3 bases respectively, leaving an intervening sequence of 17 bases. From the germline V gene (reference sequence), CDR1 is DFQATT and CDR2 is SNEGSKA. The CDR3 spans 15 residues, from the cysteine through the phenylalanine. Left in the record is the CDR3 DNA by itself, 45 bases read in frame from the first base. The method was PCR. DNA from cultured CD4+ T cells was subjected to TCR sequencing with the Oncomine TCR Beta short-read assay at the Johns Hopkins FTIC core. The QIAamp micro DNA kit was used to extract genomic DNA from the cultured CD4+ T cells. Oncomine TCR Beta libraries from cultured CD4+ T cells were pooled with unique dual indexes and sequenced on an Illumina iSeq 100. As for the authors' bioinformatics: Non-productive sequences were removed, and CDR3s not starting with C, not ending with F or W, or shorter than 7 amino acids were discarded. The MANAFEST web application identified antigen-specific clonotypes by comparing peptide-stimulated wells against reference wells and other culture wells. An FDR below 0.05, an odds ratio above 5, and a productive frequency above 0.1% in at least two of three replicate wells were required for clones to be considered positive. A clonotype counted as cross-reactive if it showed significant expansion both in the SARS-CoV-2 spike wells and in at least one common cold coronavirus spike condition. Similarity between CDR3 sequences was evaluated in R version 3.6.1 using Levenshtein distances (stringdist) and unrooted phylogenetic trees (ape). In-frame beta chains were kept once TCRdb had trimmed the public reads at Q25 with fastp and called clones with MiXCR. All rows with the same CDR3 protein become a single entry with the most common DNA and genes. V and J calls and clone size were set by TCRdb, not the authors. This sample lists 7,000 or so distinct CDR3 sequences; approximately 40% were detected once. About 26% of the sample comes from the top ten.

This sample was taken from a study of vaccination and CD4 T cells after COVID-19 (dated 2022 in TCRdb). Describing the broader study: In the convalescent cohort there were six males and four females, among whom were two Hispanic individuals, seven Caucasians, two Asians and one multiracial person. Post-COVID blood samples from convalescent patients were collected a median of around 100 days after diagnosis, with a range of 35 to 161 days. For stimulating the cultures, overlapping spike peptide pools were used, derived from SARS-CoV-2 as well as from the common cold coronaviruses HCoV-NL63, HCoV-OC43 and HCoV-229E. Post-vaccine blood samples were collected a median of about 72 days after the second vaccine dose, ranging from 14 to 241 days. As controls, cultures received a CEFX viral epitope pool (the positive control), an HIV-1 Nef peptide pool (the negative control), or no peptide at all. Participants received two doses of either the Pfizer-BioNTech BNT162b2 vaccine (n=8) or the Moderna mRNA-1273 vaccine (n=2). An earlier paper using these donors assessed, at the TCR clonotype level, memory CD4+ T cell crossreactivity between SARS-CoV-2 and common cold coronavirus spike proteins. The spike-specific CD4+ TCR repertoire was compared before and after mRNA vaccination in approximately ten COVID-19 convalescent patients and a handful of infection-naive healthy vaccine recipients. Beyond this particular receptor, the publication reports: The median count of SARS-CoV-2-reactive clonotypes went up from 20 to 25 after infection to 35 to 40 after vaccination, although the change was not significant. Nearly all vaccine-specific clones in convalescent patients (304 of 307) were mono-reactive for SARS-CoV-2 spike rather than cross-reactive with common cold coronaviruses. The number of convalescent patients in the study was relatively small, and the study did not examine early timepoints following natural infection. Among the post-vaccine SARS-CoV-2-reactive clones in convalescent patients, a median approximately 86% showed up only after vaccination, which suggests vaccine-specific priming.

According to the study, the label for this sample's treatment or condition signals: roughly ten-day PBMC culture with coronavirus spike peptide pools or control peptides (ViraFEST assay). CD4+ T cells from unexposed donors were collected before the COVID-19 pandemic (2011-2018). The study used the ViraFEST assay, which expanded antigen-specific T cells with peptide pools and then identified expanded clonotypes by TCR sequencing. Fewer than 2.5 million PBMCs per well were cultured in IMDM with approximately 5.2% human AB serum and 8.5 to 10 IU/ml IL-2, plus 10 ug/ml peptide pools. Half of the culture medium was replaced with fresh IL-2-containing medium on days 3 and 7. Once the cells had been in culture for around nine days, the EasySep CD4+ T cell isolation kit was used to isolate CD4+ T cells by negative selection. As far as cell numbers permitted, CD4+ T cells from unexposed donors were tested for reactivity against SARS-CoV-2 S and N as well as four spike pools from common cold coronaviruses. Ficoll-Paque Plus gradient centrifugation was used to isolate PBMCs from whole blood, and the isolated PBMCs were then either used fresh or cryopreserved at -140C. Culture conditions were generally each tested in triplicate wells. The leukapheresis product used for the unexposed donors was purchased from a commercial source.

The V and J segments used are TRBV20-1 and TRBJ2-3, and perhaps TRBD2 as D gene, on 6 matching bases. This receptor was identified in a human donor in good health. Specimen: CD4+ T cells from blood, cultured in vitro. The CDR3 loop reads CSATLLATSTDTQYF. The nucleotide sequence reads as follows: TGCAGTGCTACTCTGCTAGCGACTAGTACAGATACGCAGTATTTT.